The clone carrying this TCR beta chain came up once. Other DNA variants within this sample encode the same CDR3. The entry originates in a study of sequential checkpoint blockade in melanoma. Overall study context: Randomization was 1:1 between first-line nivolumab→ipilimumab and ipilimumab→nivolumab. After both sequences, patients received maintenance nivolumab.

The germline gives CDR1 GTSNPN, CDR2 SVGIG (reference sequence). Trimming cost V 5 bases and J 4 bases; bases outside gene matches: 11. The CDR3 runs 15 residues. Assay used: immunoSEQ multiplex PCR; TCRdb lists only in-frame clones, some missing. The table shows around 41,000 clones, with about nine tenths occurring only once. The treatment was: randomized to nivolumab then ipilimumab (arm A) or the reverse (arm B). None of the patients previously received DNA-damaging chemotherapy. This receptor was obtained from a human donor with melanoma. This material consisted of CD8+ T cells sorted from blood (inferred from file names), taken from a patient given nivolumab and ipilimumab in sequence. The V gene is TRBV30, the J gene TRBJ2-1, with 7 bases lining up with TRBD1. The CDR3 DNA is TGTGCCTGGGCCCCCGGGACAGCAATATACAATGAGCAGTTCTTC. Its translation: CAWAPGTAIYNEQFF.